Given below is one TCR beta chain in context. V lost 7 bases to trimming and J lost 0 bases, with 6 bases between them. The CDR3 has 11 residues. Germline CDR1 is DFQATT and CDR2 is SNEGSKA (reference sequence). The entry originates in a study of blood T cell repertoires in COVID-19. As for the study in general: T cells, B-cell-depleted T cells, or PBMCs supplied cDNA or gDNA.

Clones were sequenced by immunoSEQ multiplex PCR, and TCRdb holds only the in-frame ones, with some missing. The sample consists of 130,000 to 150,000 clones, approximately 83% of them appearing once. The chain carries TRBV20-1 and TRBJ1-1; D is unclear. This receptor was identified in an older woman with COVID-19, enrolled during active disease. Specimen: peripheral blood. The CDR3 spells CSGAMNTEAFF. Here the CDR3 DNA reads TGCAGTGGAGCTATGAACACTGAAGCTTTCTTT.